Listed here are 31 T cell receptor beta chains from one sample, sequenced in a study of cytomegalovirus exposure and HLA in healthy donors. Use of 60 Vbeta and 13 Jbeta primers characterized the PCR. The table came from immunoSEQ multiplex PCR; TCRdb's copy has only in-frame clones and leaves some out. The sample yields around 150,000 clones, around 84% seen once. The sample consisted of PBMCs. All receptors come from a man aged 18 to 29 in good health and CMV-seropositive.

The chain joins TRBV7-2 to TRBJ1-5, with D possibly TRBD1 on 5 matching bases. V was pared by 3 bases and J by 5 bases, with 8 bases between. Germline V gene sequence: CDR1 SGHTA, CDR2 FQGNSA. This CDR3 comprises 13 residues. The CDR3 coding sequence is TGTGCCAGCAGCTTGACAGCAGATCAGCCCCAGCATTTT. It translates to CASSLTADQPQHF.

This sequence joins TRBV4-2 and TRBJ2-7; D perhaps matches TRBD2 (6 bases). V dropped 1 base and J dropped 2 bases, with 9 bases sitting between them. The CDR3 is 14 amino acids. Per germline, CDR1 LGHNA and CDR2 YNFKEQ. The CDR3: CASSQGREAYEQYF. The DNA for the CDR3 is TGTGCCAGCAGCCAAGGCAGGGAGGCCTACGAGCAGTACTTC.

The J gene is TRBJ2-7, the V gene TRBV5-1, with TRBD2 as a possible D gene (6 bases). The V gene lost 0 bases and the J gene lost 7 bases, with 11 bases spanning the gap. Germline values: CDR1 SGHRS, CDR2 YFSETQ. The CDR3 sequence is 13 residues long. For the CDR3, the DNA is TGCGCCAGCAGCTTGGAACCGGGGAGGGAGCAGTACTTC. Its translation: CASSLEPGREQYF.

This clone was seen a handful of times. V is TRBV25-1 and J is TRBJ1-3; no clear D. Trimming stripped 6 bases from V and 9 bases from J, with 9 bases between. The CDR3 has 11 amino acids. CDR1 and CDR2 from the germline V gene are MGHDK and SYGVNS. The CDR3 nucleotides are TGTGCCAGCAGGGCGGGTGGCACCATATATTTT. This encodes CASRAGGTIYF. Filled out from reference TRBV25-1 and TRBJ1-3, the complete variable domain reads EADIYQTPRYLVIGTGKKITLECSQTMGHDKMYWYQQDPGMELHLIHYSYGVNSTEKGDLSSESTVSRIRTEHFPLTLESARPSHTSQYLCASRAGGTIYFGEGSWLTVV.

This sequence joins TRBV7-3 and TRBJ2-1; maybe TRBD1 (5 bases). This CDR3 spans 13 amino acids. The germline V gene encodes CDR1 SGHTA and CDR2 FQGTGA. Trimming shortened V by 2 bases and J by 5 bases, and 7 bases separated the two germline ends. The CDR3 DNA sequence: TGTGCCAGCAGCTTAGACAGCAACAATGAGCAGTTCTTC. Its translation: CASSLDSNNEQFF.

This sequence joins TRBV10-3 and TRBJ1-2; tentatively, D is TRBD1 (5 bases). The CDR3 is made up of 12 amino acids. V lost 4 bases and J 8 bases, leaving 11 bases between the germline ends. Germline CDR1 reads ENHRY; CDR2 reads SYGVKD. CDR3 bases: TGTGCCATCAGTGCATCCGGGGGAGGCTACACCTTC. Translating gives CAISASGGGYTF.

CDR3 nucleotide sequence: TGTGCCTGGAGTGTAGACAGAGCCTACGAGCAGTACTTC. Protein product: CAWSVDRAYEQYF. The chain combines TRBV30 with TRBJ2-7; possible D gene TRBD1, 5 bases. There are 13 residues in the CDR3. V was shortened by 0 bases and J by 2 bases, with 8 bases between the two germline ends. Germline CDR1 GTSNPN, CDR2 SVGIG (reference sequence).

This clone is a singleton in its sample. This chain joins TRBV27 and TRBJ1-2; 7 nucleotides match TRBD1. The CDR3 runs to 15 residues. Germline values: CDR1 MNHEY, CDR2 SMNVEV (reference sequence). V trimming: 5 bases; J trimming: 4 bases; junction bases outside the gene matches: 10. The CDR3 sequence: CASSTRQGWFYGYTF. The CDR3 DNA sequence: TGTGCCAGCAGTACACGACAGGGTTGGTTCTATGGCTACACCTTC.

The CDR3 sequence: CASSLNRGTEAFF. The CDR3 coding sequence is TGTGCCAGCTCACTAAACAGGGGTACTGAAGCTTTCTTT. The chain is built from TRBV18 and TRBJ1-1; TRBD1 matches at 7 bases. CDR3 length: 13 amino acids. CDR1 is KGHSH and CDR2 is LQKENI in the germline V gene. Trimming cost V 4 bases and J 5 bases; bases outside gene matches: 4. Complete variable domain (other parts from reference TRBV18 and TRBJ1-1): NAGVMQNPRHLVRRRGQEARLRCSPMKGHSHVYWYRQLPEEGLKFMVYLQKENIIDESGMPKERFSAEFPKEGPSILRIQQVVRGDSAAYFCASSLNRGTEAFFGQGTRLTVV.

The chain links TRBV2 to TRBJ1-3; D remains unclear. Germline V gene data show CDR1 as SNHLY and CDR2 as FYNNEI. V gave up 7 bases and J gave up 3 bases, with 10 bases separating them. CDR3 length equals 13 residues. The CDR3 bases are TGTGCCAGCAAGAGAGGGAGTGGAAACACCATATATTTT. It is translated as CASKRGSGNTIYF.

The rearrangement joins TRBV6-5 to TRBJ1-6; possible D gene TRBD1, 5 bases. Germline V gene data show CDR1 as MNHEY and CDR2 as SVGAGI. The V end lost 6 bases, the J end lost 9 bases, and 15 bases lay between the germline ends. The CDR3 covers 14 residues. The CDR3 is CASSPQGNSSPLHF. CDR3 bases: TGTGCCAGCAGCCCCCAGGGAAATAGTTCACCCCTCCACTTT.

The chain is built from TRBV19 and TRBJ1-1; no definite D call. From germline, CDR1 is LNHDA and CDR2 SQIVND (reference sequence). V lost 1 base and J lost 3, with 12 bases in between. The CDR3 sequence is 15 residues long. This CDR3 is CASSIARGMYTEAFF. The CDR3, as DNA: TGTGCCAGTAGTATAGCCCGCGGGATGTACACTGAAGCTTTCTTT.

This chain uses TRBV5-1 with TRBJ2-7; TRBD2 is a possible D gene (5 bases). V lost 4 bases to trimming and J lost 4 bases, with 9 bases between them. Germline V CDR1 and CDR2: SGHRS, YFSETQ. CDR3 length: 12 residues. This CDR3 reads CASSQDLYEQYF. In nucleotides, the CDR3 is TGCGCCAGCAGCCAGGACTTGTACGAGCAGTACTTC.

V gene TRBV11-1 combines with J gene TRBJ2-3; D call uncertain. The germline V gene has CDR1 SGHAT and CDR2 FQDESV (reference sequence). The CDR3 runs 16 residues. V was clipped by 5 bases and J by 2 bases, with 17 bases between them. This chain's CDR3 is CASSLKVDSNTDTQYF. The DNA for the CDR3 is TGTGCCAGCAGCCTCAAGGTAGACTCCAACACAGATACGCAGTATTTT.

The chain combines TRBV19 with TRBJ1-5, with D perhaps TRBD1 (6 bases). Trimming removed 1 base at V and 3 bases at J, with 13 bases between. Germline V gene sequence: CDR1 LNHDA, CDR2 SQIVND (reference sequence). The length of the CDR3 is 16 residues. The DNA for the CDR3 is TGTGCCAGTAGTATAGGCTTCTGGGGGCCCAATCAGCCCCAGCATTTT. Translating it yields CASSIGFWGPNQPQHF.

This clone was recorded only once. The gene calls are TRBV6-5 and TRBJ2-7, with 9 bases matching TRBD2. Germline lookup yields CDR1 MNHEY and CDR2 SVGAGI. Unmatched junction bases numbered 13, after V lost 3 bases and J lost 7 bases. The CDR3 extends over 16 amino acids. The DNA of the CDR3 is TGTGCCAGCAGTTATATCCCTAGCGGGGCCTCGGGGGAGCAGTACTTC. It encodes CASSYIPSGASGEQYF.

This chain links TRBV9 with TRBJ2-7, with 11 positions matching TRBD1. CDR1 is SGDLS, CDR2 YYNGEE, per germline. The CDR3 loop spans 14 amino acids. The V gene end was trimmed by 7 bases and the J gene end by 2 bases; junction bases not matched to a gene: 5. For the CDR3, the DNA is TGTGCCAGCGGTCCGGGACAGGGGGCCTACGAGCAGTACTTC. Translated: CASGPGQGAYEQYF.

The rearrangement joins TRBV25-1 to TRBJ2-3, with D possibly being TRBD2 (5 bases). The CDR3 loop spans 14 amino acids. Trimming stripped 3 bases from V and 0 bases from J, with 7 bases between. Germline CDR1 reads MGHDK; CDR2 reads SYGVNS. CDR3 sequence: CASSDQRSTDTQYF. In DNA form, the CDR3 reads TGTGCCAGCAGTGACCAGCGGAGCACAGATACGCAGTATTTT.

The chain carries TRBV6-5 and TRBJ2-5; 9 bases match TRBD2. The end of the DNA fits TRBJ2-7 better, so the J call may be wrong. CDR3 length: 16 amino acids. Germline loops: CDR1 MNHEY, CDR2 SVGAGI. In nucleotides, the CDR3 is TGTGCCAGCAGTTACTCGATAGGGGCGGGAGGGGGCGAGCAGTACTTC. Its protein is CASSYSIGAGGGEQYF.

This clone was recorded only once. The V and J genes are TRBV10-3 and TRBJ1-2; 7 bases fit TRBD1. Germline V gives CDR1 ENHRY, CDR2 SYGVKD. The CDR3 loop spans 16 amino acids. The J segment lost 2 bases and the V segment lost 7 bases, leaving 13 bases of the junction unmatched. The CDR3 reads CAIIDDQGGPNYGYTF. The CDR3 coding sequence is TGTGCCATCATAGACGACCAGGGGGGCCCCAACTATGGCTACACCTTC.

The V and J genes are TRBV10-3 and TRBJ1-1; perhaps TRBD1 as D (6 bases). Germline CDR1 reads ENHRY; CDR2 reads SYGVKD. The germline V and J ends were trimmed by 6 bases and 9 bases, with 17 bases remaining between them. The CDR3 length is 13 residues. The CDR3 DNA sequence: TGTGCCATCAGCCCCGGACAGCCTCCCAAAGCTTTCTTT. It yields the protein CAISPGQPPKAFF.

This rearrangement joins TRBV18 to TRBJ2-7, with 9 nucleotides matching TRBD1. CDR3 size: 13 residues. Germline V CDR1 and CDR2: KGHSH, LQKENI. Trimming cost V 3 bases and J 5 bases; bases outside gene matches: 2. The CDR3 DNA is TGTGCCAGCTCACCGTGGACAGGGGACGAGCAGTACTTC. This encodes CASSPWTGDEQYF.

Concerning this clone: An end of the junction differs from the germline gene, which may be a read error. The CDR3 nucleotides are TGTGCCAGCAGCTTGGGGGGACTAGCGGTGATCTCTGGGGCCAACGGCCTGACTTTC. Its protein is CASSLGGLAVISGANGLTF. J is TRBJ2-6 and V is TRBV5-4, with 11 nucleotides matching TRBD2. Germline lookup yields CDR1 SGHNT and CDR2 YYREEE (reference sequence). This CDR3 is built from 19 residues.

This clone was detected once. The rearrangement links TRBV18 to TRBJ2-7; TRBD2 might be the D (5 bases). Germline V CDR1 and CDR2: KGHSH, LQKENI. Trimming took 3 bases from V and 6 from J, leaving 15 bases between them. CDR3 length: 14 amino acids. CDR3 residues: CASSPSKVGGEQYF. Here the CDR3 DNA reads TGTGCCAGCTCACCGTCCAAAGTCGGAGGCGAGCAGTACTTC.

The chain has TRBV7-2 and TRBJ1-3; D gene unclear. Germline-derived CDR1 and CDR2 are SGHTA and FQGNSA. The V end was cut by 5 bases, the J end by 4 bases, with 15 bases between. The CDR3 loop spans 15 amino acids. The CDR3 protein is CASSRLSTEGNTIYF. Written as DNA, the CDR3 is TGTGCCAGCAGCCGGCTTAGTACAGAAGGAAACACCATATATTTT.

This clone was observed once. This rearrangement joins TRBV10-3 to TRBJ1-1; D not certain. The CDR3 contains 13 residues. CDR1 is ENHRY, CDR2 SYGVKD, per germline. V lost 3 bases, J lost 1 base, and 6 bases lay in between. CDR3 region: CAISEIGNTEAFF. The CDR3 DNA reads TGTGCCATCAGTGAAATCGGGAACACTGAAGCTTTCTTT.

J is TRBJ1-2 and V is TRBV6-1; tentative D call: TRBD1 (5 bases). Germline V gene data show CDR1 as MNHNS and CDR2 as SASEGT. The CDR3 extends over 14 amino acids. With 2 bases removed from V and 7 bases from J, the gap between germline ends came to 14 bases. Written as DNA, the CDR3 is TGTGCCAGCAGTGAAAGGGGCAGGGCTTCTGGCTACACCTTC. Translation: CASSERGRASGYTF.

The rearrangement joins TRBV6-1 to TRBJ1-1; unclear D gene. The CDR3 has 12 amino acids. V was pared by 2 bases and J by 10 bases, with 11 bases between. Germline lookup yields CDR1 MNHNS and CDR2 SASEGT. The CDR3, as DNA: TGTGCCAGCAGTGAACCCGGCCGACTAGCTTTCTTT. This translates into CASSEPGRLAFF.

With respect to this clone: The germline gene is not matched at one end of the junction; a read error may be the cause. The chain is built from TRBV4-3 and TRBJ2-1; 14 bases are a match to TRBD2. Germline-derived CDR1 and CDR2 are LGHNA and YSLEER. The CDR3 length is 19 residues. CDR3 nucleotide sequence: TGCGCCAGTAGCCAAGACGGAGGGACTAGCGGGGGCCGCTACAATGAGCAGTTCTTC. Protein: CASSQDGGTSGGRYNEQFF.

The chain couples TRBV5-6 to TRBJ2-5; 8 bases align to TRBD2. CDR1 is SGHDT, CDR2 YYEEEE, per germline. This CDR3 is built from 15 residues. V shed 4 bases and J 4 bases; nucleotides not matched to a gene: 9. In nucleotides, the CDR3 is TGTGCCAGCAGCCCCCTCGGACTAGCCGGAGAGACCCAGTACTTC. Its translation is CASSPLGLAGETQYF.

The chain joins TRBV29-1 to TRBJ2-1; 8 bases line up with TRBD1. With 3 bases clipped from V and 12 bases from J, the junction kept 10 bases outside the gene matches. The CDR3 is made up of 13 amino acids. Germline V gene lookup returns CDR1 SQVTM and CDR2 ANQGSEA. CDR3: CSVDRQGAMPQFF. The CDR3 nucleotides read TGCAGCGTTGATCGCCAGGGGGCAATGCCGCAGTTCTTC.